This passage covers 7 T cell receptor beta chains from one sample sequenced in a study of beta chain features in type 1 diabetes. Their specific antigens are unknown. Findings and caveats of the study: Moderately but significantly shorter TCRB CDR3s were found in Type 1 diabetes patients in all four CD4+ subsets.

The whole isolated RNA underwent reverse transcription, so sequencing captured expressed TCRB transcripts. Sequencing used immunoSEQ multiplex PCR; TCRdb keeps in-frame clones, though not all of them. The sample has roughly 260,000 clones, around 21% seen once. The source material was naive CD4+ T cells from blood. The source of these receptors is a woman aged 40 to 50 with type 1 diabetes.

The chain employs TRBV19 and TRBJ2-1, with a weak D call TRBD1 (5 bases). Germline lookup yields CDR1 LNHDA and CDR2 SQIVND (reference sequence). Trimming removed 3 bases from V and 7 bases from J, with 7 bases in between. The CDR3 extends over 12 amino acids. DNA for the CDR3: TGTGCCAGTAGTATGACAGCTAATGAGCAGTTCTTC. Translating it yields CASSMTANEQFF. Using reference TRBV19 and TRBJ2-1 for the parts outside the CDR3, the full variable domain is DGGITQSPKYLFRKEGQNVTLSCEQNLNHDAMYWYRQDPGQGLRLIYYSQIVNDFQKGDIAEGYSVSREKKESFPLTVTSAQKNPTAFYLCASSMTANEQFFGPGTRLTVL.

The chain is built from TRBV9 and TRBJ2-5; TRBD1 matches at 8 bases. Germline V lookup: CDR1 SGDLS, CDR2 YYNGEE. The ends lost 2 bases at V and 5 bases at J; junction bases unmatched: 14. This CDR3 spans 17 amino acids. The CDR3 nucleotides read TGTGCCAGCAGCGTCGGGGCCCATCAGGGGGCTGGGGAGACCCAGTACTTC. Protein product: CASSVGAHQGAGETQYF.

This chain joins TRBV18 and TRBJ1-1; TRBD1 matches 8 bases. The junction had 4 bases not matched to a gene; V was cut back by 3 bases and J by 1 base. The CDR3 is 15 amino acids. Germline loops: CDR1 KGHSH, CDR2 LQKENI. This CDR3 reads CASSPTTGANTEAFF. The CDR3 bases are TGTGCCAGCTCACCTACGACAGGGGCGAACACTGAAGCTTTCTTT.

This clone turned up a few times. J is TRBJ2-6 and V is TRBV15; a weak D match, TRBD1 (6 bases). Trimming removed 2 bases at V and 2 bases at J, with 10 bases between. Germline values: CDR1 LNHNV, CDR2 YYDKDF (reference sequence). CDR3 size: 16 residues. This CDR3 reads CATSRPQGPGANVLTF. The CDR3 nucleotides are TGTGCCACCAGCAGACCCCAGGGGCCTGGGGCCAACGTCCTGACTTTC.

This chain joins TRBV9 and TRBJ2-5, with 9 bases lining up with TRBD2. Germline CDR1 reads SGDLS; CDR2 reads YYNGEE. The junction had 6 bases not matched to a gene; V was cut back by 0 bases and J by 0 bases. This CDR3 is 17 amino acids long. CDR3: CASSVGLASGNQETQYF. The CDR3 coding sequence is TGTGCCAGCAGCGTAGGTTTGGCTAGCGGGAACCAAGAGACCCAGTACTTC.

The J gene is TRBJ1-1, the V gene TRBV28; D remains unclear. V gave up 2 bases and J gave up 14 bases, with 15 bases separating them. The CDR3 extends over 12 amino acids. Germline V gene lookup returns CDR1 MDHEN and CDR2 SYDVKM. The CDR3 DNA sequence: TGTGCCAGCAGTTTAGCGAGGAGGGAGCTGTTCTTT. Its translation: CASSLARRELFF.

The sample holds a few counts of this clone. The rearrangement uses TRBV18 and TRBJ2-4; D might be TRBD1 (6 bases). This CDR3 comprises 14 residues. Germline CDR1 KGHSH, CDR2 LQKENI. V lost 3 bases to trimming and J lost 4 bases, with 10 bases between them. Written as DNA, the CDR3 is TGTGCCAGCTCACCCACGGACAGTAAAAACATTCAGTACTTC. The encoded protein is CASSPTDSKNIQYF.